The clone carrying this T cell receptor (beta chain) was picked up many times. Its antigen is undetermined. These data belong to a study of spatial heterogeneity in lung cancer. Whole-study results and caveats: Follow-up blood showed ubiquitous expanded tumor TCRs less than blood at resection did.

V was trimmed by 0 bases and J by 5 bases, leaving 14 bases between them. Germline CDR1 LGHNA, CDR2 YSLEER. CDR3 length: 15 amino acids. On each TCR cDNA molecule, a unique molecular identifier was present. TCRdb reanalysed the 5' RACE reads using MiXCR and keeps one entry per CDR3 protein. The sample records roughly 36,000 distinct CDR3 sequences, roughly 5.2% being singletons. Documented time point: sample taken at primary tumor resection. Whole RNA was taken from tumor, nontumor lung or frozen PBMC; it was then sequenced unsorted. Untreated early-stage non-small cell lung cancer patients, around 72 in total, were the donors.

Specimen: PBMCs, collected at surgery. The clonotype originates from a male donor with early-stage non-small cell lung cancer. The chain carries TRBV4-3 and TRBJ2-7, with D tentatively TRBD1 (6 bases). For the CDR3, the DNA is TGCGCCAGCAGCCAAGATTTACAGGGTGGGGACGAGCAGTACTTC. Its translation: CASSQDLQGGDEQYF.